What follows are 14 T cell receptor beta chains derived from one specimen sequenced in a study of identical twins. TCRdb recomputed calls from the 5' RACE reads with MiXCR, one row per CDR3 protein. The table shows approximately 670,000 distinct CDR3 sequences, with around 6% occurring only once. The sample comprised naive T cells sorted from blood. The receptors stem from a man younger than 35 in good health.

This clonotype was seen many times. The chain links TRBV29-1 to TRBJ2-3, with 7 bases identical to TRBD2. Germline V gene sequence: CDR1 SQVTM, CDR2 ANQGSEA. CDR3 length equals 13 residues. Trimming removed 6 bases from V and 2 bases from J; junction bases left unmatched: 5. CDR3 bases: TGCAGCGTCGGACTAGTGACCACAGATACGCAGTATTTT. Protein: CSVGLVTTDTQYF.

This clonotype has a handful of counts. The chain recombines TRBV12-3 or TRBV12-4 with TRBJ2-1; 8 nucleotides align to TRBD1. V lost 6 bases and J lost 3; bases outside the gene matches: 4. There are 14 residues in the CDR3. The CDR3 region is CASSRQGNYNEQFF. The CDR3 nucleotides read TGTGCCAGCAGCAGACAGGGGAACTACAATGAGCAGTTCTTC.

This clonotype has a count of ten or more. This chain joins TRBV25-1 and TRBJ1-6; D unresolved. The CDR3 length is 17 residues. Germline lookup yields CDR1 MGHDK and CDR2 SYGVNS. V was pared by 4 bases and J by 0 bases, with 13 bases between. The CDR3 reads CASSGAIGSSYNSPLHF. As DNA, the CDR3 is TGTGCCAGCAGTGGAGCTATCGGAAGCTCCTATAATTCACCCCTCCACTTT. The complete variable domain, with remaining parts taken from reference TRBV25-1 and TRBJ1-6, reads EADIYQTPRYLVIGTGKKITLECSQTMGHDKMYWYQQDPGMELHLIHYSYGVNSTEKGDLSSESTVSRIRTEHFPLTLESARPSHTSQYLCASSGAIGSSYNSPLHFGNGTRLTVT.

This clonotype has ten or more counts. This chain joins TRBV9 and TRBJ2-2, with D possibly TRBD2 on 6 matching bases. The length of the CDR3 is 13 residues. Trimming removed 3 bases from V and 7 bases from J, with 10 bases in between. Per germline, CDR1 SGDLS and CDR2 YYNGEE. The CDR3 loop reads CASSASVHGELFF. In DNA, the CDR3 is TGTGCCAGCAGCGCTAGCGTCCACGGGGAGCTGTTTTTT.

This clonotype turned up a few times. This chain joins TRBV7-9 and TRBJ1-5; possibly TRBD1 for D (5 bases). The CDR3 is 17 amino acids. CDR1 is SEHNR and CDR2 is FQNEAQ in the germline V gene (reference sequence). V lost 1 base to trimming and J lost 0 bases, with 13 bases between them. This chain's CDR3 is CASSLGGWGYSNQPQHF. The CDR3 nucleotides read TGTGCCAGCAGCTTAGGTGGTTGGGGCTATAGCAATCAGCCCCAGCATTTT.

The sample holds a few counts of this clonotype. The chain uses TRBV12-3 or TRBV12-4 and TRBJ2-7; 9 bases agree with TRBD1. The CDR3 extends over 15 amino acids. V was clipped by 1 base and J by 2 bases; unmatched bases: 3. The CDR3 is CASSLGTGVPYEQYF. Written as DNA, the CDR3 is TGTGCCAGCAGTTTAGGGACAGGGGTCCCCTACGAGCAGTACTTC.

This clonotype was detected many times. This chain joins TRBV20-1 and TRBJ1-2; weak D call: TRBD1 (6 bases). The CDR3 loop spans 13 amino acids. The germline V gene encodes CDR1 DFQATT and CDR2 SNEGSKA (reference sequence). Trimming shortened V by 4 bases and J by 5 bases, and 14 bases separated the two germline ends. CDR3 protein: CSAKTAGAYGYTF. The DNA of the CDR3 is TGCAGTGCTAAAACCGCGGGGGCATATGGCTACACCTTC.

The table lists this clonotype with many counts. The chain is built from TRBV11-3 and TRBJ2-1; D is perhaps TRBD1 (6 bases). This CDR3 has 15 residues. Germline V CDR1 and CDR2: SGHNT, YENEEA. Trimming stripped 5 bases from V and 4 bases from J, with 15 bases between. CDR3 protein: CASSRLQGGYNEQFF. CDR3 nucleotides: TGTGCCAGCAGCAGACTACAGGGTGGTTACAATGAGCAGTTCTTC.

This clonotype showed up many times. This chain joins TRBV4-1 and TRBJ2-7, with 10 bases that match TRBD1. Unmatched junction bases numbered 7, after V lost 6 bases and J lost 2 bases. The length of the CDR3 is 15 residues. CDR1 and CDR2 (germline): MGHRA, YSYEKL. The CDR3 region is CASSAGQGIPYEQYV. The CDR3 DNA reads TGCGCCAGCAGTGCGGGACAGGGGATCCCCTACGAGCAGTACGTC.

In its sample, this clonotype was seen a few times. CDR3 in DNA: TGCAGTGCTAGAGTACTGGACAGCTACGAGCAGTACTTC. Translation gives CSARVLDSYEQYF. The V gene is TRBV20-1, the J gene TRBJ2-7; D is perhaps TRBD1 (6 bases). Trimming took 1 base from V and 3 from J, leaving 10 bases between them. The CDR3 has 13 residues. Germline V lookup: CDR1 DFQATT, CDR2 SNEGSKA (reference sequence).

This chain joins TRBV20-1 and TRBJ2-1; no firm D call. The CDR3 is made up of 14 amino acids. Trimming removed 3 bases at V and 0 bases at J, with 9 bases between. Germline CDR1 and CDR2: DFQATT and SNEGSKA (reference sequence). The CDR3 sequence: CSASAQSSYNEQFF. DNA for the CDR3: TGCAGTGCTAGTGCACAAAGCTCCTACAATGAGCAGTTCTTC.

The chain joins TRBV2 to TRBJ2-1, with D maybe TRBD1 (5 bases). The germline gives CDR1 SNHLY, CDR2 FYNNEI. This CDR3 has 13 amino acids. Between the trimmed V and J ends, which lost 4 bases and 8 bases, there was a span of 12 bases. The CDR3 spells CASSAPGSYEQFF. CDR3 sequence (DNA): TGTGCCAGCAGTGCCCCAGGGTCCTATGAGCAGTTCTTC.

The chain carries TRBV20-1 and TRBJ2-3; D gene ambiguous. Germline assignment: CDR1 DFQATT and CDR2 SNEGSKA (reference sequence). Trimming pared 3 bases from V and 2 bases from J, leaving 15 bases between. This CDR3 has 15 residues. CDR3 sequence reads: CSARRFSKFTDTQYF. CDR3 DNA sequence: TGCAGTGCTAGGAGGTTTAGTAAATTCACAGATACGCAGTATTTT.

This clonotype was observed a handful of times. The rearrangement joins TRBV12-3 or TRBV12-4 to TRBJ2-2; 7 nucleotides align to TRBD1. CDR3 length: 16 residues. V lost 8 bases, J lost 4 bases, and 13 bases stayed unmatched. This CDR3 is CASRLSRGLSTGELFF. The CDR3 region has the DNA TGTGCCAGCCGCTTATCAAGGGGGCTGAGCACCGGGGAGCTGTTTTTT.